The rows below give T cell receptor beta chains drawn from one sample of a study of shared clonotypes between healthy human individuals. This table comes from immunoSEQ multiplex PCR, and its TCRdb copy is limited to in-frame clones, with some not included. Of about a million clones listed, under 80% are singletons. Sequences were obtained from memory CD4+ T cells sorted from blood. These receptors came from a man between 18 and 35 years old in good health. The CDR3 runs from the conserved cysteine through the conserved F or W. Each record gives: V gene, D gene, J gene, clone size, CDR3 protein, CDR3 DNA. D genes are given only for firm matches. The listing skips clone size in some rows; elsewhere it reads once, few, many or a size class.

v_call: TRBV10-3; d_call: TRBD2; j_call: TRBJ2-1; clone_size: .; cdr3_aa: CAISRLAGTSEEQFF; cdr3_nt: TGTGCCATCAGTCGACTAGCGGGGACCTCTGAGGAGCAGTTCTTC
v_call: TRBV4-3; d_call: TRBD2; j_call: TRBJ2-2; clone_size: .; cdr3_aa: CASSQELLAGRTGELFF; cdr3_nt: TGCGCCAGCAGCCAAGAGTTACTAGCGGGACGAACCGGGGAGCTGTTTTTT
v_call: TRBV27; d_call: .; j_call: TRBJ1-5; clone_size: .; cdr3_aa: CASTKEANQPQHF; cdr3_nt: TGTGCCAGCACCAAGGAAGCCAATCAGCCCCAGCATTTT
v_call: TRBV21-1; d_call: .; j_call: TRBJ1-4; clone_size: .; cdr3_aa: CAKNRVLEKLFF; cdr3_nt: TGTGCCAAAAACAGGGTGCTTGAAAAACTGTTTTTT
v_call: TRBV6-5; d_call: .; j_call: TRBJ1-1; clone_size: .; cdr3_aa: CASSYSSKSKNTEAFF; cdr3_nt: TGTGCCAGCAGTTACAGTAGTAAGTCGAAGAACACTGAAGCTTTCTTT
v_call: TRBV15; d_call: .; j_call: TRBJ1-3; clone_size: .; cdr3_aa: CATSRDGNSGNTIYF; cdr3_nt: TGTGCCACCAGCAGAGATGGCAACTCTGGAAACACCATATATTTT
v_call: TRBV4-1; d_call: .; j_call: TRBJ1-2; clone_size: .; cdr3_aa: CASSAQVTVNYGYTF; cdr3_nt: TGCGCCAGCAGCGCCCAAGTAACTGTTAACTATGGCTACACCTTC
v_call: TRBV7-9; d_call: .; j_call: TRBJ2-3; clone_size: .; cdr3_aa: CASSFFSGSGDTQYF; cdr3_nt: TGTGCCAGCAGCTTTTTTAGCGGATCAGGGGATACGCAGTATTTT
v_call: TRBV5-1; d_call: .; j_call: TRBJ1-2; clone_size: .; cdr3_aa: CASSSGVPVANYGYTF; cdr3_nt: TGCGCCAGCAGCTCCGGGGTCCCAGTAGCTAACTATGGCTACACCTTC
v_call: TRBV6-1; d_call: .; j_call: TRBJ1-5; clone_size: few; cdr3_aa: CASSDPRSFQPQHF; cdr3_nt: TGTGCCAGCAGTGACCCCAGGTCCTTCCAGCCCCAGCATTTT
v_call: TRBV19; d_call: TRBD2; j_call: TRBJ2-1; clone_size: .; cdr3_aa: CASSMKTSGGPHNEQFF; cdr3_nt: TGTGCCAGTAGTATGAAGACTAGCGGGGGGCCTCACAATGAGCAGTTCTTC
v_call: TRBV7-9; d_call: .; j_call: TRBJ1-3; clone_size: few; cdr3_aa: CASSLAALQGSNGNTIYF; cdr3_nt: TGTGCCAGCAGCTTAGCTGCATTACAGGGATCAAATGGAAACACCATATATTTT
v_call: TRBV4-2; d_call: TRBD1; j_call: TRBJ1-3; clone_size: .; cdr3_aa: CASSQDTGEVGNTIYF; cdr3_nt: TGTGCCAGCAGCCAAGATACAGGGGAAGTTGGAAACACCATATATTTT
v_call: TRBV6-6; d_call: TRBD2; j_call: TRBJ2-7; clone_size: few; cdr3_aa: CASSYRTSVTWSEQYF; cdr3_nt: TGTGCCAGCAGTTATCGGACTAGCGTTACCTGGAGTGAGCAGTACTTC
v_call: TRBV6-6; d_call: .; j_call: TRBJ1-4; clone_size: .; cdr3_aa: CASRNGQTTNEKLFF; cdr3_nt: TGTGCCAGCAGAAACGGACAGACGACTAATGAAAAACTGTTTTTT
v_call: TRBV19; d_call: TRBD2; j_call: TRBJ2-1; clone_size: .; cdr3_aa: CASRRTSGLNEQFF; cdr3_nt: TGTGCCAGTAGACGGACTAGCGGTCTCAATGAGCAGTTCTTC
v_call: TRBV30; d_call: .; j_call: TRBJ2-2; clone_size: .; cdr3_aa: CAWSVLGVGELFF; cdr3_nt: TGTGCCTGGAGTGTACTTGGGGTCGGGGAGCTGTTTTTT
v_call: TRBV27; d_call: .; j_call: TRBJ1-6; clone_size: .; cdr3_aa: CASSLTGHNSPLHF; cdr3_nt: TGTGCCAGCAGTTTAACAGGACATAATTCACCCCTCCACTTT
v_call: TRBV25-1; d_call: TRBD1; j_call: TRBJ2-2; clone_size: .; cdr3_aa: CASRTGGLGGELFF; cdr3_nt: TGTGCCAGCAGAACAGGGGGCCTGGGCGGGGAGCTGTTTTTT
v_call: TRBV30; d_call: .; j_call: TRBJ1-5; clone_size: few; cdr3_aa: CACHGGANQPQHF; cdr3_nt: TGTGCCTGCCACGGGGGGGCAAATCAGCCCCAGCATTTT
v_call: TRBV6-6; d_call: .; j_call: TRBJ2-7; clone_size: .; cdr3_aa: CASSSPRDRSYEQYF; cdr3_nt: TGTGCCAGCAGTTCCCCCCGGGACCGCTCCTACGAGCAGTACTTC
v_call: TRBV29-1; d_call: TRBD2; j_call: TRBJ2-2; clone_size: .; cdr3_aa: CSAGLANVAGELFF; cdr3_nt: TGCAGCGCCGGACTAGCAAATGTCGCCGGGGAGCTGTTTTTT
v_call: TRBV29-1; d_call: TRBD1; j_call: TRBJ2-7; clone_size: .; cdr3_aa: CSVEDGDRSYEQYF; cdr3_nt: TGCAGCGTTGAAGATGGGGACAGATCCTACGAGCAGTACTTC
v_call: TRBV4-2; d_call: TRBD2; j_call: TRBJ2-7; clone_size: .; cdr3_aa: CASSQERSGGVGEQYF; cdr3_nt: TGTGCCAGCAGCCAAGAGAGGAGCGGGGGGGTTGGGGAGCAGTACTTC
v_call: TRBV5-4; d_call: .; j_call: TRBJ1-2; clone_size: .; cdr3_aa: CASSLAGVGGYTF; cdr3_nt: TGTGCCAGCAGCTTAGCCGGGGTAGGTGGCTACACCTTC
v_call: TRBV4-3; d_call: .; j_call: TRBJ1-3; clone_size: .; cdr3_aa: CASSQQRNSGNTIYF; cdr3_nt: TGCGCCAGCAGCCAACAACGGAACTCTGGAAACACCATATATTTT
v_call: TRBV5-1; d_call: .; j_call: TRBJ1-3; clone_size: .; cdr3_aa: CASSLGVVSGNTIYF; cdr3_nt: TGCGCCAGCAGCTTGGGCGTAGTCTCTGGAAACACCATATATTTT
v_call: TRBV6-5; d_call: .; j_call: TRBJ2-7; clone_size: .; cdr3_aa: CASSPPGTDEQYF; cdr3_nt: TGTGCCAGCAGTCCGCCCGGGACCGACGAGCAGTACTTC
v_call: TRBV9; d_call: TRBD2; j_call: TRBJ2-3; clone_size: .; cdr3_aa: CASSARTSGGNTQYF; cdr3_nt: TGTGCCAGCAGCGCCCGGACTAGCGGCGGGAATACGCAGTATTTT
v_call: TRBV11-2; d_call: .; j_call: TRBJ2-3; clone_size: .; cdr3_aa: CASSTWGRTDTQYF; cdr3_nt: TGTGCCAGCAGCACATGGGGGCGCACAGATACGCAGTATTTT
v_call: TRBV6-1; d_call: .; j_call: TRBJ1-1; clone_size: .; cdr3_aa: CASSLVGPDTEAFF; cdr3_nt: TGTGCCAGCAGTCTCGTTGGGCCGGACACTGAAGCTTTCTTT
v_call: TRBV10-3; d_call: .; j_call: TRBJ1-1; clone_size: .; cdr3_aa: CAISEKGPNTEAFF; cdr3_nt: TGTGCCATCAGTGAAAAGGGACCGAACACTGAAGCTTTCTTT
v_call: TRBV29-1; d_call: .; j_call: TRBJ1-2; clone_size: few; cdr3_aa: CSVAKDLGIPNYGYTF; cdr3_nt: TGCAGCGTTGCGAAGGACCTCGGGATACCAAACTATGGCTACACCTTC
v_call: TRBV30; d_call: .; j_call: TRBJ1-4; clone_size: once; cdr3_aa: CAWSRTATNEKLFF; cdr3_nt: TGTGCCTGGAGTCGGACAGCAACTAATGAAAAACTGTTTTTT
v_call: TRBV10-2; d_call: TRBD1; j_call: TRBJ2-7; clone_size: .; cdr3_aa: CASSEFGQVIGEQYF; cdr3_nt: TGCGCCAGCAGTGAGTTTGGACAGGTGATCGGCGAGCAGTACTTC
v_call: TRBV30; d_call: TRBD1; j_call: TRBJ2-5; clone_size: .; cdr3_aa: CAWSRDRFLETQYF; cdr3_nt: TGTGCCTGGAGCCGGGACAGGTTTCTGGAGACCCAGTACTTC
v_call: TRBV2; d_call: .; j_call: TRBJ1-2; clone_size: .; cdr3_aa: CASSAVTFRVYTF; cdr3_nt: TGTGCCAGCAGTGCTGTTACCTTCCGGGTCTACACCTTC
v_call: TRBV2; d_call: TRBD1; j_call: TRBJ2-5; clone_size: .; cdr3_aa: CASSGTGGAETQYF; cdr3_nt: TGTGCCAGCAGTGGGACAGGGGGCGCGGAGACCCAGTACTTC
v_call: TRBV6-6; d_call: TRBD2; j_call: TRBJ2-5; clone_size: .; cdr3_aa: CASSYSTAGETQYF; cdr3_nt: TGTGCCAGCAGTTACTCGACAGCGGGGGAGACCCAGTACTTC
v_call: TRBV28; d_call: .; j_call: TRBJ1-5; clone_size: .; cdr3_aa: CASSLGVQPQHF; cdr3_nt: TGTGCCAGCAGTTTGGGAGTTCAGCCCCAGCATTTT
v_call: TRBV2; d_call: .; j_call: TRBJ2-5; clone_size: .; cdr3_aa: CASSASSSYQETQYF; cdr3_nt: TGTGCCAGCAGTGCATCTAGCTCGTACCAAGAGACCCAGTACTTC
v_call: TRBV6-6; d_call: TRBD1; j_call: TRBJ1-4; clone_size: once; cdr3_aa: CASSSPQGLTEKLFF; cdr3_nt: TGTGCCAGCAGTTCCCCACAGGGGTTGACGGAAAAACTGTTTTTT
v_call: TRBV28; d_call: .; j_call: TRBJ1-1; clone_size: .; cdr3_aa: CASSFFRVGGTEAFF; cdr3_nt: TGTGCCAGCAGTTTTTTCAGGGTTGGTGGCACTGAAGCTTTCTTT
v_call: TRBV21-1; d_call: .; j_call: TRBJ2-7; clone_size: .; cdr3_aa: CASSIARTVSYEQYF; cdr3_nt: TGTGCCAGCAGCATTGCCAGGACGGTCTCCTACGAGCAGTACTTC
v_call: TRBV5-1; d_call: TRBD2; j_call: TRBJ2-3; clone_size: .; cdr3_aa: CASSFGTSGGAENTQYF; cdr3_nt: TGCGCCAGCAGCTTTGGGACTAGCGGGGGGGCTGAAAATACGCAGTATTTT